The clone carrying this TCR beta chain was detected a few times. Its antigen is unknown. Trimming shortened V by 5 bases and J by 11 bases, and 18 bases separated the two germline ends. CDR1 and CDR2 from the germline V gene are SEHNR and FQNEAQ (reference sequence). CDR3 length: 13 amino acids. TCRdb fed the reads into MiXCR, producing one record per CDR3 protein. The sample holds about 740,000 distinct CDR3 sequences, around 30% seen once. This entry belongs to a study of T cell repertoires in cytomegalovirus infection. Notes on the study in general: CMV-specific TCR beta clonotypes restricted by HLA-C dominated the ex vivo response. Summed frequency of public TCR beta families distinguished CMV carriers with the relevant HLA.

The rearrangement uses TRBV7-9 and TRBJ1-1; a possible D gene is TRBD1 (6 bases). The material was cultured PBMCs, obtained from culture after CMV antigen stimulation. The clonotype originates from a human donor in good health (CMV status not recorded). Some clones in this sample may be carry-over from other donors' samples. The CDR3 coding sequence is TGTGCCAGCAGCCCACTTCTACAGGGAGAGGCTTTCTTT. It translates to CASSPLLQGEAFF.